This T cell receptor beta chain was sequenced during a study of OX40 agonist ivuxolimab in advanced cancers. Turning to the overall study: Ivuxolimab was an agonistic, fully human IgG2 monoclonal antibody directed against OX40 (CD134), a costimulatory receptor. Intravenous ivuxolimab was administered to patients every 2 weeks at six dose levels: 0.01, 0.1, 0.3, 1.5, 3 and 10 mg/kg. Among the roughly 54 dose-escalation patients, some 20 had hepatocellular carcinoma, about 15 melanoma, 9 renal cell carcinoma and 9 head and neck cancer. A male proportion of 70% to 90% and a mean age of approximately 61 years, ranging from about 23 to 79, were recorded for the dose-escalation cohort. Prior anti-PD-1, anti-PD-L1 or anti-CTLA-4 therapy was permitted, and 35% to 40% of dose-escalation patients had received checkpoint inhibitors. Three dose-escalation patients achieved partial responses, one with hepatocellular carcinoma and two with cutaneous melanoma. The point of sequencing TCRbeta in the periphery was to test whether ivuxolimab changed TCR sequence diversity and drove clonal T-cell expansion. The monotherapy dose-escalation portion (N ≈ 57 patients) of the phase I ivuxolimab trial is reported in the paper.

The trial excluded patients who had a history of autoimmune disease or who were on systemic immunosuppression. Peripheral blood for TCR sequencing was collected from all dose cohorts at baseline, on cycle 4 day 1, and on cycle 7 day 1. The samples were taken from a phase I, first-in-human, multicenter, open-label dose-escalation trial of ivuxolimab. Adults with locally advanced or metastatic melanoma, renal cell, hepatocellular, or head and neck squamous cell carcinoma were enrolled in the trial. Before TCR sequencing, CD4+ and CD8+ T cells were separately sorted from peripheral blood. Overall study results and their limits: After ivuxolimab, expanded clones were on average more numerous among CD8+ T cells than among CD4+ T cells. In partial responders in the 0.1-3.0 mg/kg groups, normalized peripheral clonal expansion was found to be among the lowest, especially among CD8+ T cells. Clonal expansion of both CD4+ and CD8+ blood T cells was observed from baseline to week 6 at doses 0.1 to 3.0 mg/kg. Low levels of normalized T-cell clonal expansion were also seen in some patients who did not respond. The antigen specificity of the clonally expanded peripheral T cells was not determined.

V is trimmed back by 5 bases and J by 3 bases, and the junction contains 9 bases that no gene match accounts for. The CDR3 starts with the cysteine, ends with the phenylalanine, and has 16 residues. The retained sequence is limited to the CDR3, 48 bases, with the frame set at the first base. The germline V gene encodes CDR1 MNHEY and CDR2 SMNVEV (reference sequence). As regards this clone: The specificity of this receptor is unknown. It has no much larger one-base neighbor in the sample; base qualities were not kept.

For sequencing of the TCRbeta CDR3 region, genomic DNA was extracted from the sorted cells. TCRbeta CDR3 regions were sequenced using the immunoSEQ Assay. Here the immuneACCESS table is served through TCRdb, limited to in-frame sequences with V and J called. Missing clones are a known gap in these copies; in checked studies unresolved V genes cover under half, and the rest lacks a known reason. Here the sample has fewer than 120,000 clones; approximately 89% occur a single time. Of the sample, approximately 0.29% falls within the top ten clones. The sample was CD4+ or CD8+ T cells sorted from blood, taken in a trial of the OX40 agonist ivuxolimab. Recombination connected TRBV27 to TRBJ2-1; 8 bases in the junction line up with TRBD1. The receptor's source is an adult with an advanced solid tumor such as melanoma, head and neck, liver or kidney cancer. CDR3 region: CASSVPGQAHYNEQFF. At the DNA level, the sequence is TGTGCCAGCAGTGTACCGGGACAGGCTCACTACAATGAGCAGTTCTTC.